Listed here are 17 T cell receptor beta chains from one sample, sequenced in a study of shared clonotypes between healthy human individuals. Assay used: immunoSEQ multiplex PCR; TCRdb lists only in-frame clones, some missing. Of 2 million to 2.5 million clones listed, about 94% are singletons. Sequencing was performed on naive CD4+ T cells sorted from blood. Subset meaning: CD45RA+ positively selected. The receptors here all came from a man aged 18 to 29 in good health.

This clone was counted between two and nine times. The chain carries TRBV30 and TRBJ2-5, with D unclear. The length of the CDR3 is 13 residues. Trimming shortened V by 3 bases and J by 7 bases, and 15 bases separated the two germline ends. Per the germline V gene, CDR1 is GTSNPN and CDR2 is SVGIG (reference sequence). The CDR3 region is CAWRGRPELTQYF. CDR3 nucleotides: TGTGCCTGGAGGGGTCGGCCCGAGTTGACCCAGTACTTC.

The chain links TRBV28 to TRBJ2-5, with unresolved D. The DNA end is more similar to TRBJ2-7, so the J call may be wrong. CDR3 length equals 14 residues. Germline V gene data show CDR1 as MDHEN and CDR2 as SYDVKM. The CDR3 reads CASIPPSGSYEQYF. The CDR3 DNA reads TGTGCCAGCATCCCGCCGTCCGGCTCCTACGAGCAGTACTTC.

The V and J genes are TRBV11-3 and TRBJ1-1; maybe TRBD1 (6 bases). The CDR3 is 14 amino acids. The germline V and J ends were trimmed by 5 bases and 1 base, with 11 bases remaining between them. Germline CDR1 SGHNT, CDR2 YENEEA. The CDR3 protein is CASSPQGRNTEAFF. The CDR3 DNA follows: TGTGCCAGCAGCCCCCAGGGGCGGAACACTGAAGCTTTCTTT. Combining the CDR3 with reference TRBV11-3 and TRBJ1-1 gives the whole variable domain EAGVVQSPRYKIIEKKQPVAFWCNPISGHNTLYWYLQNLGQGPELLIRYENEEAVDDSQLPKDRFSAERLKGVDSTLKIQPAELGDSAVYLCASSPQGRNTEAFFGQGTRLTVV.

The chain employs TRBV6-6 and TRBJ2-4, with D maybe TRBD2 (6 bases). The CDR3 has 13 residues. Germline V gene sequence: CDR1 MNHNY, CDR2 SVGAGI (reference sequence). Trimming shortened V by 2 bases and J by 6 bases, and 8 bases separated the two germline ends. CDR3 region: CASSYAEGNIQYF. CDR3 sequence (DNA): TGTGCCAGCAGTTACGCGGAGGGAAACATTCAGTACTTC.

The chain joins TRBV6-5 to TRBJ2-3; a possible D gene is TRBD1 (6 bases). Trimming left V 6 bases short and J 5 bases short, with 18 bases between. Looked up from germline, CDR1 is MNHEY and CDR2 is SVGAGI. The length of the CDR3 is 15 residues. The CDR3 sequence: CASRQQGGPVDTQYF. CDR3 DNA: TGTGCCAGCAGACAACAGGGCGGTCCTGTAGATACGCAGTATTTT.

The chain uses TRBV6-1 and TRBJ2-3; 11 bases map to TRBD2. With 6 bases clipped from V and 4 bases from J, the junction kept 6 bases outside the gene matches. Germline-derived CDR1 and CDR2 are MNHNS and SASEGT. The CDR3 has 15 amino acids. The CDR3 is CASRITSGGPDTQYF. The CDR3 nucleotides read TGTGCCAGCAGAATAACTAGCGGGGGACCAGATACGCAGTATTTT.

A word on this clone: Different DNA sequences within this sample yield the same CDR3. The genes are TRBV5-4 and TRBJ1-4; D is undetermined. V was pared by 0 bases and J by 4 bases, with 7 bases between. The CDR3 has 14 amino acids. Germline V gene lookup returns CDR1 SGHNT and CDR2 YYREEE (reference sequence). In DNA, the CDR3 is TGTGCCAGCAGCTTGGACAGTCTTAATGAAAAACTGTTTTTT. Its translation: CASSLDSLNEKLFF.

In regard to this clone: This specimen includes other DNA sequences encoding the same CDR3. The chain carries TRBV2 and TRBJ2-7; 8 nucleotides agree with TRBD1. The CDR3 spans 13 residues. In germline, CDR1 is SNHLY, CDR2 FYNNEI. The J segment lost 4 bases and the V segment lost 4 bases, leaving 3 bases of the junction unmatched. Here the CDR3 DNA reads TGTGCCAGCAGTGGACAGGGGAGATACGAGCAGTACTTC. Protein: CASSGQGRYEQYF.

The rearrangement uses TRBV6-6 and TRBJ1-2, with TRBD1 as a possible D gene (6 bases). This CDR3 comprises 14 residues. Trimming left V 5 bases short and J 0 bases short, with 10 bases between. Germline-derived CDR1 and CDR2 are MNHNY and SVGAGI (reference sequence). CDR3 region: CASSAGASNYGYTF. CDR3 DNA: TGTGCCAGCAGTGCAGGGGCTTCTAACTATGGCTACACCTTC.

Note on this clone: One end of the junction varies from germline; a read error may be responsible. The rearrangement uses TRBV11-2 and TRBJ1-6; TRBD1 is a possible D gene (6 bases). Germline V CDR1 and CDR2: SGHAT, FQNNGV. The CDR3 is made up of 15 amino acids. CDR3 loop: CASSSQGSFNSPLHF. The CDR3 DNA follows: TGTGCCAGCAGCTCTCAGGGGTCCTTTAATTCACCCCTCCACTTT.

The V gene is TRBV4-3, the J gene TRBJ1-2; TRBD1 is a possible D gene (5 bases). Trimming took 2 bases from V and 4 from J, leaving 17 bases between them. This CDR3 has 16 amino acids. In germline, CDR1 is LGHNA, CDR2 YSLEER. CDR3: CASSQFPGTLTYGYTF. CDR3 DNA: TGCGCCAGCAGCCAATTCCCCGGGACTTTAACCTATGGCTACACCTTC.

The chain couples TRBV7-8 to TRBJ2-1, with TRBD1 matching over 7 bases. The CDR3 totals 15 residues. CDR1 SGHVS and CDR2 FQNEAQ come from the germline V gene. V lost 3 bases and J lost 10; bases outside the gene matches: 12. The CDR3 bases are TGTGCCAGCAGCTTTTCCCTCGGGACAGTCGGGGAGCAGTTCTTC. It specifies CASSFSLGTVGEQFF.

The rearrangement joins TRBV15 to TRBJ2-4; TRBD2 aligns across 7 bases. V lost 5 bases and J lost 0; bases outside the gene matches: 10. The germline CDR1 and CDR2 sequences are LNHNV and YYDKDF (reference sequence). CDR3 length: 17 residues. The CDR3 DNA reads TGTGCCACCAGCCTCGGGGGGACGTTAGTAGCCAAAAACATTCAGTACTTC. The encoded protein is CATSLGGTLVAKNIQYF.

This CDR3 is CASSLVVQGGYEQYF. In DNA form, the CDR3 reads TGTGCCAGCAGCTTAGTTGTTCAGGGGGGCTACGAGCAGTACTTC. This chain joins TRBV7-2 and TRBJ2-7; tentatively, D is TRBD1 (7 bases). Trimming removed 1 base at V and 3 bases at J, with 13 bases between. The CDR3 contains 15 residues. CDR1 and CDR2 (germline): SGHTA, FQGNSA.

The genes are TRBV6-5 and TRBJ2-5, with 8 bases fitting TRBD2. V shed 0 bases, J shed 9 bases, and the junction held 12 bases outside the gene matches. The CDR3 is 16 amino acids. CDR1 MNHEY and CDR2 SVGAGI come from the germline V gene. CDR3: CASSYSAGGPHVAQYF. CDR3 sequence (DNA): TGTGCCAGCAGTTACTCGGCGGGAGGTCCCCACGTAGCCCAGTACTTC.

This chain uses TRBV6-5 with TRBJ2-3, with 7 bases identical to TRBD1. This CDR3 is built from 15 residues. Germline V lookup: CDR1 MNHEY, CDR2 SVGAGI. The junction had 9 bases not matched to a gene; V was cut back by 6 bases and J by 3 bases. The CDR3 DNA follows: TGTGCCAGCAGGCAAGCCGGGACAGCGACAGATACGCAGTATTTT. Protein: CASRQAGTATDTQYF.

CDR3 in amino acids: CAISEISGSHEQYF. CDR3 DNA sequence: TGTGCCATCAGTGAGATTAGCGGGAGCCACGAGCAGTACTTC. The genes are TRBV10-3 and TRBJ2-7; 9 bases map to TRBD2. Trimming removed 2 bases from V and 5 bases from J; junction bases left unmatched: 4. CDR1 ENHRY and CDR2 SYGVKD come from the germline V gene. The CDR3 spans 14 residues.